One and the same sample provided the 2 T cell receptor beta chains below, sequenced in a study of blood T cell repertoires in COVID-19. The assay was immunoSEQ multiplex PCR, and TCRdb's table has in-frame clones only and misses some. The top ten hold 1.5% to 2.5% of the sample, which has a few hundred thousand clones, 87% seen once. Material: PBMCs or T cells enriched from blood (not recorded which). Receptors were obtained from a man in his forties in a cohort exposed to, infected with or recovered from COVID-19 (not recorded which).

This clone was counted a few times. This chain uses TRBV19 with TRBJ2-1; weak D call: TRBD1 (6 bases). Germline V lookup: CDR1 LNHDA, CDR2 SQIVND (reference sequence). Trimming stripped 6 bases from V and 6 bases from J, with 15 bases between. The CDR3 extends over 14 amino acids. The CDR3 region is CASRGAGDVNEQFF. The CDR3 bases are TGTGCCAGTAGGGGGGCCGGGGACGTCAATGAGCAGTTCTTC.

The V gene is TRBV9, the J gene TRBJ1-5, with D tentatively TRBD1 (6 bases). The CDR3 runs to 14 residues. Between the trimmed V and J ends, which lost 7 bases and 4 bases, there was a span of 15 bases. Germline lookup yields CDR1 SGDLS and CDR2 YYNGEE. The DNA of the CDR3 is TGTGCCAGCGGGAAGGGGGAAGGGAATCAGCCCCAGCATTTT. It is translated as CASGKGEGNQPQHF.